The clone carrying this T cell receptor beta chain was found a few times. Its antigen is still unknown. The TCR library protocol attached unique molecular identifiers to the individual cDNA molecules. A single record per CDR3 protein comes from TCRdb applying MiXCR to the 5' RACE reads. The sample has 55,000 to 75,000 distinct CDR3 sequences, about 6% seen once. The data were taken from a study of early T cells in non-severe SARS-CoV-2 infection. The overall study: It was bulk RNA from unsorted whole blood that was sequenced, and the chains were unpaired.

Study results and limitations: Database matching using VDJdb favored anti-spike CD8 responses, with private and CD4 specificities left missing.

After removal of 3 bases from V and 2 bases from J, the junction contained 11 bases not matched to a gene. The CDR3 is 16 residues long. Germline V gene sequence: CDR1 GTSNPN, CDR2 SVGIG (reference sequence). The chain links TRBV30 to TRBJ1-2; 8 positions match TRBD1. The receptor's source is an adult who was a healthcare worker with PCR-confirmed SARS-CoV-2 infection or an uninfected control (not recorded which). Sequencing used whole blood, obtained at baseline. The CDR3 DNA follows: TGTGCCTGGAGCGACGCCGGACAGGGCATCAACTATGGCTACACCTTC. Protein: CAWSDAGQGINYGYTF.